The clone carrying this TCR beta chain was counted a few times. The V gene's germline CDR1 is SEHNR and CDR2 FQNEAQ (reference sequence). The CDR3 has 13 amino acids. In the authors' methods: Estimated nucleated cell counts came from reference gene primer amplification. Libraries were prepared by immunoSEQ multiplex PCR; TCRdb keeps only in-frame clonotypes and omits some of them. V and J calls and clone size come straight from that table; D and trimming were deduced from the DNA. This sample has under 300,000 clones, with more than 65% found just once. The sample belongs to a study of blood T cell repertoires in COVID-19. Study background: Both acute and convalescent COVID-19 samples were obtained from the United States, Italy and Spain.

The V and J genes are TRBV7-9 and TRBJ2-5, with D possibly matching TRBD1 (5 bases). The origin of this receptor is a man between 35 and 55 years old who had recovered from COVID-19. Material: peripheral blood. The chain's CDR3 is CAITQGLGETQYF. CDR3 coding DNA: TGTGCAATTACCCAGGGTCTAGGAGAGACCCAGTACTTC.